These 21 T cell receptor beta chains share one sample of origin, sequenced in a study of blood T cell repertoires in COVID-19. TCRdb keeps only in-frame clones here, not all; method: immunoSEQ multiplex PCR. The sample includes about 190,000 clones, more than 65% of them seen just once. The sequencing sample was made of peripheral blood. These TCRs come from a woman aged 80 or over with active or convalescent COVID-19.

The chain carries TRBV2 and TRBJ2-1, with D maybe TRBD1 (6 bases). The germline CDR1 and CDR2 sequences are SNHLY and FYNNEI. Trimming cost V 4 bases and J 0 bases, with 10 bases left between them. This CDR3 has 15 residues. The CDR3, as DNA: TGTGCCAGCAGTGGGACAGTAGGCTCCTACAATGAGCAGTTCTTC. It is translated as CASSGTVGSYNEQFF.

This clone appeared a few times. The V call is TRBV11-2, the J call TRBJ2-1; TRBD2 aligns across 11 bases. With V trimmed by 5 bases and J by 4 bases, 4 bases remained unmatched. The CDR3 length is 15 residues. Germline V gives CDR1 SGHAT, CDR2 FQNNGV. The CDR3 region is CASSTRLAGYNEQFF. The CDR3 nucleotides read TGTGCCAGCAGCACCAGACTAGCGGGGTACAATGAGCAGTTCTTC.

The chain carries TRBV29-1 and TRBJ2-5; tentatively, D is TRBD1 (6 bases). The CDR3 is 11 amino acids. V was cut by 8 bases and J by 5 bases, with 12 bases left in between. Germline V CDR1 and CDR2: SQVTM, ANQGSEA. CDR3 sequence (DNA): TGCAGCTCCAGGGGTTACGAGACCCAGTACTTC. This encodes CSSRGYETQYF.

The chain uses TRBV6-5 and TRBJ1-4; no firm D call. The CDR3 loop spans 10 amino acids. CDR1 and CDR2 (germline): MNHEY, SVGAGI. V lost 11 bases to trimming and J lost 8 bases, with 9 bases between them. The CDR3 here is CAEGDEKLFF. The CDR3, as DNA: TGTGCCGAGGGAGACGAAAAACTGTTTTTT.

This chain links TRBV19 with TRBJ1-4; the match to TRBD1 covers 7 bases. Germline values: CDR1 LNHDA, CDR2 SQIVND (reference sequence). The CDR3 covers 16 residues. The V and J ends lost 7 bases and 4 bases, in that order; junction bases with no gene match: 12. CDR3 residues: CASTPRRGQFNEKLFF. The CDR3, as DNA: TGTGCCAGTACCCCGAGAAGGGGGCAGTTTAATGAAAAACTGTTTTTT. The full variable domain, with the rest looked up from reference TRBV19 and TRBJ1-4, is DGGITQSPKYLFRKEGQNVTLSCEQNLNHDAMYWYRQDPGQGLRLIYYSQIVNDFQKGDIAEGYSVSREKKESFPLTVTSAQKNPTAFYLCASTPRRGQFNEKLFFGSGTQLSVL.

CDR3 coding DNA: TGTGCCAGCAGCTTGCGTGGCAGTTTCTTCACTGAAGCTTTCTTT. Translation gives CASSLRGSFFTEAFF. The J gene is TRBJ1-1, the V gene TRBV5-4; no reliable D call. With 1 base removed from V and 4 bases from J, the gap between germline ends came to 14 bases. Germline V CDR1 and CDR2: SGHNT, YYREEE (reference sequence). The length of the CDR3 is 15 residues.

This chain joins TRBV6-4 and TRBJ2-1; 7 bases fit TRBD2. The CDR3 is 15 residues long. Trimming at V came to 3 bases and at J to 3 bases, leaving 5 bases not matched to a gene. Germline CDR1 is MRHNA and CDR2 is SNTAGT. The CDR3 DNA reads TGTGCCAGCAGTGAACTAGCGACGGTCTACAATGAGCAGTTCTTC. This codes for CASSELATVYNEQFF.

V gene TRBV29-1 combines with J gene TRBJ1-1, with TRBD1 matching 7 bases. The CDR3 spans 13 residues. The germline gives CDR1 SQVTM, CDR2 ANQGSEA. After removal of 7 bases from V and 0 bases from J, the junction contained 5 bases not matched to a gene. CDR3 protein: CSAEGQLNTEAFF. The CDR3 DNA follows: TGCAGCGCCGAGGGACAGCTGAACACTGAAGCTTTCTTT.

This chain's CDR3 is CASSLGLAGGGEQFF. CDR3 sequence (DNA): TGCGCCAGCAGCTTGGGACTAGCGGGAGGCGGTGAGCAGTTCTTC. The chain carries TRBV5-1 and TRBJ2-1; 13 bases align to TRBD2. Germline CDR1 SGHRS, CDR2 YFSETQ. Trimming at V came to 0 bases and at J to 9 bases, leaving 3 bases not matched to a gene. The CDR3 has 15 residues.

The V gene is TRBV2, the J gene TRBJ2-2, with a possible D match to TRBD2 (5 bases). Trimming shortened V by 2 bases and J by 6 bases, and 10 bases separated the two germline ends. CDR1 SNHLY and CDR2 FYNNEI come from the germline V gene. The CDR3 spans 14 residues. The CDR3, as DNA: TGTGCCAGCAGTGAAAAGAGGGTCGCCGGGGAGCTGTTTTTT. Translated, it gives CASSEKRVAGELFF.

The chain employs TRBV5-1 and TRBJ2-1, with 8 bases aligning to TRBD1. V lost 1 base, J lost 4 bases, and 4 bases stayed unmatched. CDR1 SGHRS and CDR2 YFSETQ come from the germline V gene. CDR3 size: 15 residues. The CDR3 nucleotides read TGCGCCAGCAGCTTGATAGGGACAGGTTACAATGAGCAGTTCTTC. This codes for CASSLIGTGYNEQFF.

The V and J genes are TRBV5-1 and TRBJ1-1; the D gene is possibly TRBD1 (5 bases). This CDR3 has 14 amino acids. V gave up 4 bases and J gave up 6 bases, with 16 bases separating them. Germline CDR1 reads SGHRS; CDR2 reads YFSETQ. CDR3 sequence (DNA): TGCGCCAGCAGCCTTGAGACAGATAACTCTGAAGCTTTCTTT. Protein sequence: CASSLETDNSEAFF.

V and J are TRBV5-4 and TRBJ2-5; no clear D. The CDR3 spans 13 residues. V lost 0 bases and J lost 5, with 8 bases in between. Germline CDR1 SGHNT, CDR2 YYREEE (reference sequence). DNA of the CDR3: TGTGCCAGCAGCTTGGTGAGCTACGAGACCCAGTACTTC. This translates into CASSLVSYETQYF.

This clone was recorded a few times. This chain joins TRBV20-1 and TRBJ1-5; 7 bases agree with TRBD1. The CDR3 consists of 14 residues. CDR1 is DFQATT, CDR2 SNEGSKA, per germline (reference sequence). V lost 3 bases to trimming and J lost 0 bases; unmatched junction nucleotides: 2. This CDR3 reads CSASAGGSNQPQHF. Here the CDR3 DNA reads TGCAGTGCTAGTGCAGGGGGTAGCAATCAGCCCCAGCATTTT.

Turning to this clone: This sample includes further DNA sequences coding for the same CDR3. The CDR3 nucleotides are TGTGCCAGCAGCTTCGGGCGGGGGAATGAAAAACTGTTTTTT. As protein: CASSFGRGNEKLFF. The chain joins TRBV7-9 to TRBJ1-4, with D tentatively TRBD1 (5 bases). The CDR3 extends over 14 amino acids. CDR1 SEHNR and CDR2 FQNEAQ come from the germline V gene (reference sequence). V dropped 3 bases and J dropped 5 bases, with 10 bases sitting between them. The full variable domain, in which reference TRBV7-9 and TRBJ1-4 provide the parts outside the CDR3, is DTGVSQNPRHKITKRGQNVTFRCDPISEHNRLYWYRQTLGQGPEFLTYFQNEAQLEKSRLLSDRFSAERPKGSFSTLEIQRTEQGDSAMYLCASSFGRGNEKLFFGSGTQLSVL.

The chain uses TRBV5-1 and TRBJ2-3; 12 bases agree with TRBD2. V shed 5 bases, J shed 0 bases, and the junction held 13 bases outside the gene matches. Germline V lookup: CDR1 SGHRS, CDR2 YFSETQ. This CDR3 comprises 19 residues. The CDR3 sequence is CASSFGLAGGSPSTDTQYF. The CDR3 DNA reads TGCGCCAGCAGTTTTGGGCTAGCGGGAGGGTCCCCTAGCACAGATACGCAGTATTTT.

This chain connects TRBV5-1 to TRBJ1-1; D remains unclear. Germline CDR1 SGHRS, CDR2 YFSETQ. Trimming left V 7 bases short and J 0 bases short, with 13 bases between. This CDR3 has 14 residues. Here the CDR3 DNA reads TGCGCCAGCGGTGCGACACGGATGAACACTGAAGCTTTCTTT. Translating it yields CASGATRMNTEAFF.

The chain joins TRBV10-3 to TRBJ2-4; D perhaps matches TRBD2 (6 bases). The CDR3 sequence is 16 residues long. Trimming pared 0 bases from V and 0 bases from J, leaving 9 bases between. The germline CDR1 and CDR2 sequences are ENHRY and SYGVKD. The CDR3 spells CAISESGSGAKNIQYF. DNA of the CDR3: TGTGCCATCAGTGAGTCCGGGAGCGGAGCCAAAAACATTCAGTACTTC.

This clone was recorded a few times. The gene calls are TRBV11-3 and TRBJ2-1, with 7 bases aligning to TRBD1. The V segment lost 6 bases and the J segment 2 bases; nucleotides outside the gene matches: 4. The CDR3 has 14 residues. Germline V CDR1 and CDR2: SGHNT, YENEEA. This CDR3 reads CASSGQGAYNEQFF. The CDR3 coding sequence is TGTGCCAGCAGTGGGCAGGGGGCCTACAATGAGCAGTTCTTC. The full variable domain, in which reference TRBV11-3 and TRBJ2-1 provide the parts outside the CDR3, is EAGVVQSPRYKIIEKKQPVAFWCNPISGHNTLYWYLQNLGQGPELLIRYENEEAVDDSQLPKDRFSAERLKGVDSTLKIQPAELGDSAVYLCASSGQGAYNEQFFGPGTRLTVL.

V is TRBV7-9 and J is TRBJ2-7, with 8 bases lining up with TRBD1. Germline V lookup: CDR1 SEHNR, CDR2 FQNEAQ (reference sequence). The CDR3 runs to 15 residues. V dropped 1 base and J dropped 5; count of bases not matched to a gene: 7. The CDR3 is CASSLVRAGGDEQYF. The CDR3 DNA sequence: TGTGCCAGCAGCTTAGTACGCGCAGGGGGCGACGAGCAGTACTTC.

The chain couples TRBV28 to TRBJ2-5; weak D call: TRBD1 (5 bases). Germline CDR1 and CDR2: MDHEN and SYDVKM. V shed 4 bases and J shed 1 base, with 10 bases lying between them. The CDR3 length is 14 residues. The CDR3 here is CASSSRQRQETQYF. CDR3 sequence (DNA): TGTGCCAGCAGTTCAAGACAGCGCCAAGAGACCCAGTACTTC.